The rows below give T cell receptor beta chains drawn from one sample of a study of Graves' ophthalmopathy and Graves' hyperthyroidism. TCRdb redid the calling of the multiplex PCR reads with MiXCR, one entry per CDR3 protein. The table has under 250,000 distinct CDR3 sequences, 20% to 25% seen once; the top ten hold roughly 44%. Sample: peripheral blood. Receptor source: a woman between 50 and 59 years old with Graves' ophthalmopathy. CDR3s include the opening cysteine and the closing phenylalanine or tryptophan. The D gene is left open where the match is weak. Clone size appears in some rows only: once, few, many, or a class for an expanded clone.

D gene	V gene	clone size	J gene	CDR3 protein	CDR3 DNA
NA	TRBV6-1	many	TRBJ2-6	CATRSEANVLTF	TGTGCCACCCGGTCCGAGGCCAACGTCCTGACTTTC
NA	TRBV4-2	NA	TRBJ2-5	CASSQDLGLETQYF	TGTGCCAGCAGCCAAGATCTTGGGTTAGAGACCCAGTACTTC
TRBD1	TRBV6-4	many	TRBJ1-3	CASRPTGQGASGNTIYF	TGTGCCAGCAGACCCACTGGCCAGGGGGCGAGCGGAAACACCATATATTTT
NA	TRBV11-2	many	TRBJ1-2	CASSLDHGYIGYTF	TGTGCCAGCAGCTTAGATCATGGTTACATTGGCTACACCTTC
NA	TRBV20-1	many	TRBJ2-2	CSARVGPGTGELFF	TGCAGTGCTAGGGTGGGACCCGGCACCGGGGAGCTGTTTTTT
NA	TRBV18	NA	TRBJ2-7	CASSTDNYEQYF	TGTGCCAGCTCAACGGACAACTACGAGCAGTACTTC
TRBD1	TRBV6-1	NA	TRBJ1-5	CASHDRGNQPQHF	TGTGCCAGCCATGACAGGGGAAATCAGCCCCAGCATTTT
NA	TRBV7-2	many	TRBJ2-5	CASSGPGSETQYF	TGTGCCAGCAGCGGACCGGGATCAGAGACCCAGTACTTC
NA	TRBV20-1	few	TRBJ2-2	CSARGSYTGELFF	TGCAGTGCTAGGGGCTCCTATACCGGGGAGCTGTTTTTT
NA	TRBV29-1	many	TRBJ1-2	CSVSPGGANNYGYTF	TGCAGCGTTTCTCCGGGGGGGGCTAACAACTATGGCTACACCTTC
TRBD2	TRBV6-1	many	TRBJ2-7	CASSAGTSGYEQYF	TGTGCCAGCAGTGCCGGGACTAGCGGCTACGAGCAGTACTTC
NA	TRBV20-1	many	TRBJ2-5	CSAGRGGYQETQYF	TGCAGTGCTGGCAGGGGAGGGTACCAAGAGACCCAGTACTTC
NA	TRBV28	many	TRBJ2-7	CASGYRHRAYEQYF	TGTGCCAGCGGATATCGCCACAGAGCCTACGAGCAGTACTTC
TRBD2	TRBV3-1	few	TRBJ2-3	CASSQVAAGVPDTQYF	TGTGCCAGCAGCCAAGTAGCAGCGGGAGTGCCCGATACGCAGTATTTT
NA	TRBV5-1	many	TRBJ1-1	CASSLGDRMGTEAFF	TGCGCCAGCAGCCTTGGCGACAGGATGGGAACTGAAGCTTTCTTT
NA	TRBV12-3/TRBV12-4	NA	TRBJ1-1	CASSLKGSGTEAFF	TGTGCCAGCAGTTTAAAGGGAAGCGGCACTGAAGCTTTCTTT
NA	TRBV15	many	TRBJ2-7	CATSRELQGGEQYF	TGTGCCACCAGCAGAGAACTACAGGGCGGCGAGCAGTACTTC
TRBD2	TRBV5-1	many	TRBJ2-5	CASSLARREEDPQYF	TGCGCCAGCAGCTTGGCCCGGCGGGAGGAAGATCCCCAGTACTTC
NA	TRBV20-1	NA	TRBJ2-4	CSATSRTARQSILKNIQYF	TGCAGTGCAACCTCAAGAACCGCCCGACAGTCTATACTTAAAAACATTCAGTACTTC
NA	TRBV5-1	many	TRBJ2-4	CASSLDERGQAKNIQYF	TGCGCCAGCAGCTTGGATGAGCGGGGACAAGCCAAAAACATTCAGTACTTC
TRBD1	TRBV12-3/TRBV12-4	few	TRBJ1-1	CASSPQGENTEAFF	TGTGCCAGCAGTCCTCAGGGGGAGAACACTGAAGCTTTCTTT
NA	TRBV12-3/TRBV12-4	once	TRBJ1-1	CASGLGNRAFF	TGTGCCAGCGGTTTGGGGAATCGGGCTTTCTTT
NA	TRBV5-1	many	TRBJ2-7	CASSLVADYEQYF	TGCGCCAGCAGCTTGGTGGCAGACTACGAGCAGTACTTC